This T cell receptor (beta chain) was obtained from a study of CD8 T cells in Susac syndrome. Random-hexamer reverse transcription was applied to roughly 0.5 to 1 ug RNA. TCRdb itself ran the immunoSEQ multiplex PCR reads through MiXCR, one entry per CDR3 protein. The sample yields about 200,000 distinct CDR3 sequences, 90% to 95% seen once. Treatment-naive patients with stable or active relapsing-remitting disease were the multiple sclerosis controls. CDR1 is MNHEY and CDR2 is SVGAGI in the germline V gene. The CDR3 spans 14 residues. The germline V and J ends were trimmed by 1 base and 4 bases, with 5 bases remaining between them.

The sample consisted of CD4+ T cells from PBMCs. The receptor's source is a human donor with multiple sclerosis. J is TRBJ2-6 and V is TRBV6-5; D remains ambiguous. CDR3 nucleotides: TGTGCCAGCAGTTACTTCCGGGGGGCCAACGTCCTGACTTTC. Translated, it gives CASSYFRGANVLTF.